This TCR beta chain comes out of a study of early T cells in non-severe SARS-CoV-2 infection (dated by TCRdb to the early 2020s). About the full investigation: TCR sequencing used bulk RNA from unsorted whole blood, so alpha and beta chains could not be paired. General study outcomes and caveats: VDJdb matching was skewed toward anti-spike CD8 responses and likely underestimated virus-specific expansions by missing private and CD4 specificities.

The germline V gene (reference sequence) yields GTSNPN for CDR1 and SVGIG for CDR2. From V the trimming removes 3 bases and from J it removes 3 bases, while the gene matches leave 8 bases of the junction unaccounted for. Measured from the cysteine to the phenylalanine, the CDR3 is 14 residues long. The retained sequence is limited to the CDR3, 42 bases, with the frame set at the first base. Libraries were built with 5' RACE. The sequencer listed for this sample is NextSeq 500. Unique molecular identifiers were attached to individual cDNA molecules in the TCR library protocol so that sequencing error and PCR bias could be corrected. TCR alpha and beta chains were both sequenced, and the abundances of alpha and beta sequences in each sample were closely correlated with each other. The published analysis was carried out like this. Decombinator V4 was used to perform V gene, J gene and CDR3 annotation of TCR sequences. TCRs were defined as expanded if a significant change between any two time points was detected under a Poisson model with p below 0.0001. TCR abundances were normalised to the total number of TCRs sequenced per sample and were expressed as counts per million. TRAV1-2 paired with TRAJ12, TRAJ20 or TRAJ33 defined MAIT TCRs, while TRAV10 paired with TRAJ18 defined iNKT TCRs. VDJdb, accessed 1 November 2021, was searched for CMV, EBV and SARS-CoV-2 annotated TCRs, with TCRs annotated for multiple antigens excluded. TCRdb reprocessed the public reads (quality trimming at Q25 with fastp, clone calling with MiXCR) and kept in-frame beta chains. Each record represents a unique CDR3 protein, reported with the most common genes and DNA among its rows. V and J calls and clone size were set by TCRdb, not the authors. In all, the sample holds around 26,000 distinct CDR3 sequences, and approximately 4.1% of those were seen once. Of the sample, 5% to 8% is held by the ten largest clones.

The study was a case-control design nested within a healthcare worker cohort in London, UK, with weekly nasopharyngeal swab PCR tests and blood sampling. Between 23 and 31 March 2020, the week of the UK lockdown, healthcare workers were enrolled and then followed up weekly for as long as 16 weeks. This clonotype came up many times. The antigen this receptor binds is unknown. Base qualities are not at hand, and no much larger clone is one base apart. The V and J genes are TRBV30 and TRBJ2-7; TRBD1 aligns with 7 central bases. The TCR was taken from an adult who was a healthcare worker with PCR-confirmed SARS-CoV-2 infection or an uninfected control (not recorded which). Sequenced input: whole blood. The sequenced DNA: TGTGCCTGGAGGGGCCGGGACAGAGTCTACGAGCAGTACTTC. It translates as CAWRGRDRVYEQYF.